The rows below give T cell receptor beta chains drawn from one sample of a study of T-cell reconstitution after alpha-beta-depleted transplantation in children. One entry per CDR3 protein, called by TCRdb with MiXCR from the PCR reads. The sample includes hundreds of thousands of distinct CDR3 sequences, approximately 13% of them seen just once. The source material was PBMCs, mostly from graft donor cells, sampled 360 days after TCRalphabeta/CD19-depleted stem cell transplant. The receptors were gathered from a male patient between 10 and 17 years old who had a stem cell transplant for acute myeloid leukemia, so the T cells may come from the graft donor. CDR3s include the opening cysteine and the closing phenylalanine or tryptophan. D genes are given only for firm matches. A clone size is listed for some rows: how often the clone was seen (once, few, many), or a class if it is expanded.

clone size | D gene | J gene | V gene | CDR3 protein | CDR3 DNA
many | NA | TRBJ2-7 | TRBV7-2 | CASSLTGLPYEQYF | TGTGCCAGCAGCTTGACGGGACTGCCCTACGAGCAGTACTTC
few | TRBD2 | TRBJ2-1 | TRBV7-2 | CASSSGLELYNEQFF | TGTGCCAGCAGCTCGGGACTAGAACTTTACAATGAGCAGTTCTTC
few | TRBD2 | TRBJ2-5 | TRBV7-2 | CASSEGLAGLQETQYF | TGTGCCAGCAGCGAAGGACTAGCGGGTCTTCAAGAGACCCAGTACTTC
NA | TRBD2 | TRBJ2-3 | TRBV7-6 | CASSSIPSGSFALTQYF | TGTGCCAGCAGCTCGATTCCTAGCGGGAGTTTCGCTTTAACGCAGTATTTT
NA | NA | TRBJ1-1 | TRBV7-8 | CASSLARKGESNTEAFF | TGTGCCAGCAGCTTAGCGCGTAAGGGGGAATCGAACACTGAAGCTTTCTTT
NA | NA | TRBJ2-1 | TRBV29-1 | CSVEDQWGSSYNEQFF | TGCAGCGTTGAAGATCAGTGGGGGAGCTCCTACAATGAGCAGTTCTTC
few | NA | TRBJ2-7 | TRBV6-2/TRBV6-3 | CASSDVGQGYEQYF | TGTGCCAGCAGTGATGTAGGGCAGGGTTACGAGCAGTACTTC
few | TRBD2 | TRBJ2-7 | TRBV2 | CASLDSGGTHEQYF | TGTGCCAGCCTTGACAGCGGGGGGACCCACGAGCAGTACTTC
few | NA | TRBJ2-2 | TRBV5-1 | CASSLVYVQRELFF | TGCGCCAGCAGCTTGGTTTACGTGCAGAGGGAGCTGTTTTTT
NA | NA | TRBJ1-5 | TRBV29-1 | CSVASGGQPQHF | TGCAGCGTTGCTTCGGGGGGGCAGCCCCAGCATTTT
NA | NA | TRBJ2-5 | TRBV14 | CASSQVSRETQYF | TGTGCCAGCAGCCAAGTCAGTCGAGAGACCCAGTACTTC
few | TRBD2 | TRBJ2-3 | TRBV11-2 | CASSLERASGLAGLSTDTQYF | TGTGCCAGCAGCTTAGAAAGGGCTTCGGGACTAGCGGGACTTAGCACAGATACGCAGTATTTT
few | TRBD2 | TRBJ2-3 | TRBV28 | CASNSLILGLARSTDTQYF | TGTGCCAGCAACTCCCTCATACTGGGACTAGCGAGAAGCACAGATACGCAGTATTTT
NA | TRBD2 | TRBJ2-3 | TRBV24-1 | CATSAPAGVLDTQYF | TGTGCCACCAGTGCTCCAGCGGGAGTATTAGATACGCAGTATTTT
few | NA | TRBJ2-1 | TRBV11-3 | CASSLRGTELYNEQFF | TGTGCCAGCAGCTTAAGGGGGACTGAGCTCTACAATGAGCAGTTCTTC
NA | NA | TRBJ2-7 | TRBV20-1 | CSARVRGKAYKQYF | TGCAGTGCTAGGGTTAGGGGTAAAGCCTACAAGCAGTACTTC
NA | NA | TRBJ2-5 | TRBV29-1 | CSALTLGETQYF | TGCAGCGCCCTGACCTTGGGGGAGACCCAGTACTTC
many | TRBD1 | TRBJ1-6 | TRBV20-1 | CSAPGQRDSPLHF | TGCAGTGCGCCGGGACAGCGGGATTCACCCCTCCACTTT
few | TRBD2 | TRBJ2-1 | TRBV7-2 | CASAGVGLAGINEQFF | TGTGCCAGCGCAGGAGTGGGACTAGCGGGTATCAATGAGCAGTTCTTC
NA | TRBD2 | TRBJ2-7 | TRBV10-2 | CASSELAGGRLYEQYF | TGCGCCAGCAGTGAGCTAGCGGGAGGACGACTTTACGAGCAGTACTTC
NA | NA | TRBJ2-7 | TRBV30 | CAWSIRVPYYEQYF | TGTGCCTGGAGTATACGGGTACCTTACTACGAGCAGTACTTC
NA | TRBD2 | TRBJ2-1 | TRBV7-3 | CASSEPGLAGNEQFF | TGTGCCAGCAGCGAACCGGGACTAGCTGGCAATGAGCAGTTCTTC
many | TRBD2 | TRBJ2-3 | TRBV7-9 | CASSLTSAREGTDTQYF | TGTGCCAGCAGCTTAACCTCTGCGCGGGAGGGCACAGATACGCAGTATTTT
NA | NA | TRBJ2-7 | TRBV28 | CASTDRSYEQYF | TGTGCCAGCACCGACCGGTCCTACGAGCAGTACTTC
NA | NA | TRBJ2-7 | TRBV5-1 | CASSLAGGDREQYF | TGCGCCAGCAGCTTGGCAGGGGGGGATCGCGAGCAGTACTTC
few | TRBD2 | TRBJ2-1 | TRBV9 | CASSVPSGRAGGYNEQFF | TGTGCCAGCAGCGTCCCTAGCGGGAGGGCCGGGGGCTACAATGAGCAGTTCTTC
NA | TRBD1 | TRBJ1-1 | TRBV29-1 | CSARTGATNTEAFF | TGCAGCGCCCGGACAGGGGCGACGAACACTGAAGCTTTCTTT
NA | TRBD1 | TRBJ2-4 | TRBV7-9 | CASSQTTGSKNIQYF | TGTGCCAGCAGCCAAACGACAGGGAGCAAAAACATTCAGTACTTC
many | TRBD1 | TRBJ2-1 | TRBV28 | CASSSSGTGGREQFF | TGTGCCAGCAGTTCCTCCGGGACAGGGGGCCGGGAGCAGTTCTTC
NA | NA | TRBJ1-1 | TRBV20-1 | CSVTTPGDTEAFF | TGCAGTGTCACTACACCGGGGGACACTGAAGCTTTCTTT
NA | TRBD2 | TRBJ2-1 | TRBV7-2 | CASSFRTSGSLNEQFF | TGTGCCAGCAGCTTTAGGACTAGCGGGAGTTTAAATGAGCAGTTCTTC
few | TRBD1 | TRBJ2-2 | TRBV9 | CASSVGQGMVTGELFF | TGTGCCAGCAGCGTAGGACAGGGGATGGTCACCGGGGAGCTGTTTTTT
NA | NA | TRBJ2-3 | TRBV6-4 | CASIDSGFSTDTQYF | TGTGCCAGCATTGACTCTGGCTTTAGCACAGATACGCAGTATTTT
few | TRBD2 | TRBJ2-1 | TRBV24-1 | CATSDWTSGSYNEQFF | TGTGCCACCAGTGATTGGACTAGCGGCTCCTACAATGAGCAGTTCTTC
few | TRBD2 | TRBJ2-1 | TRBV18 | CASSLRQSLAGGSNEQFF | TGTGCCAGCTCGCTACGCCAATCTCTAGCGGGAGGAAGCAATGAGCAGTTCTTC
many | NA | TRBJ2-1 | TRBV4-3 | CASSQGGYNEQFF | TGCGCCAGCAGCCAAGGAGGGTACAATGAGCAGTTCTTC
NA | NA | TRBJ2-7 | TRBV25-1 | CASSISPRQGTIYEQYF | TGTGCCAGCAGTATATCTCCGAGACAGGGGACTATCTACGAGCAGTACTTC
NA | NA | TRBJ2-3 | TRBV14 | CASSQGWAGTDTQYF | TGTGCCAGCAGCCAAGGCTGGGCCGGCACAGATACGCAGTATTTT
NA | TRBD2 | TRBJ2-3 | TRBV11-3 | CASSPLDLAGVGGTDTQYF | TGTGCCAGCAGCCCCCTAGATCTAGCGGGAGTCGGAGGTACAGATACGCAGTATTTT
few | NA | TRBJ1-1 | TRBV30 | CAWSQGTEAFF | TGTGCCTGGAGTCAAGGAACTGAAGCTTTCTTT
few | NA | TRBJ2-5 | TRBV28 | CASSLVGPSWETQYF | TGTGCCAGCAGTTTAGTTGGCCCCTCTTGGGAGACCCAGTACTTC
few | NA | TRBJ2-3 | TRBV4-2 | CASSQGLGLGDTDTQYF | TGTGCCAGCAGCCAAGGTCTCGGGCTGGGAGACACAGATACGCAGTATTTT
NA | NA | TRBJ1-4 | TRBV19 | CASSSGTTNEKLFF | TGTGCCAGTAGTAGTGGGACCACTAATGAAAAACTGTTTTTT
NA | TRBD2 | TRBJ2-1 | TRBV7-2 | CASSTSSGRNEQFF | TGTGCCAGCAGCACGTCTAGCGGGAGAAATGAGCAGTTCTTC
many | TRBD2 | TRBJ2-1 | TRBV15 | CATSRVWRLAGGSDEQFF | TGTGCCACCAGCAGAGTCTGGAGACTAGCGGGAGGGAGTGATGAGCAGTTCTTC
NA | NA | TRBJ2-7 | TRBV5-1 | CASSLPGPPYEQYF | TGCGCCAGCAGCTTGCCAGGCCCTCCATACGAGCAGTACTTC
many | TRBD1 | TRBJ1-2 | TRBV29-1 | CSVQGAHGYTF | TGCAGCGTTCAGGGGGCTCATGGCTACACCTTC
NA | NA | TRBJ2-4 | TRBV28 | CASSPNRLAKNIQYF | TGTGCCAGCAGTCCAAACAGATTAGCCAAAAACATTCAGTACTTC
NA | TRBD2 | TRBJ2-1 | TRBV18 | CASSPRAGGPQSEQFF | TGTGCCAGCTCACCTCGAGCGGGAGGCCCCCAATCGGAGCAGTTCTTC
NA | TRBD2 | TRBJ2-1 | TRBV12-3/TRBV12-4 | CASSFGGRDNEQFF | TGTGCCAGCAGTTTCGGCGGGAGGGACAATGAGCAGTTCTTC
NA | TRBD2 | TRBJ2-1 | TRBV10-3 | CAITRGGRIYNEQFF | TGTGCCATCACGCGGGGAGGGAGAATATACAATGAGCAGTTCTTC
few | NA | TRBJ2-7 | TRBV28 | CASSFNGPGPRYEQYF | TGTGCCAGCAGTTTTAATGGCCCGGGACCCCGCTACGAGCAGTACTTC
many | NA | TRBJ1-5 | TRBV18 | CASSPWGGQPQHF | TGTGCCAGCTCACCATGGGGAGGGCAGCCCCAGCATTTT
medium-sized | NA | TRBJ1-4 | TRBV13 | CASSQRQATNEKLFF | TGTGCCAGCAGCCAAAGACAGGCAACTAATGAAAAACTGTTTTTT
NA | NA | TRBJ2-7 | TRBV14 | CASSQAQVYEQYF | TGTGCCAGCAGCCAAGCCCAGGTCTACGAGCAGTACTTC
NA | NA | TRBJ1-1 | TRBV4-3 | CASSQDSTWPMNTEAFF | TGCGCCAGCAGCCAAGATTCTACCTGGCCGATGAACACTGAAGCTTTCTTT
NA | TRBD2 | TRBJ2-7 | TRBV6-5 | CASSYSRGLAGYEQYF | TGTGCCAGCAGTTACTCACGCGGACTAGCGGGCTACGAGCAGTACTTC